Listed here are 5 T cell receptor beta chains from one sample, sequenced in a study of regulatory T cells in long-lasting Graves disease. Construction of the TCR beta libraries employed iRepertoire HTBI primers in conjunction with Arm-PCR of CDR3 regions. TCRdb re-called the multiplex PCR reads through MiXCR, storing one row per CDR3 protein. The sample carries more than 300,000 distinct CDR3 sequences, under 20% recorded once. Time point in this sample: newly diagnosed GD, antithyroid drugs for less than 3 months. The TCR library was made from RNA extracted from PBMCs. The sample was also reused in another study, on T cells in Graves' hyperthyroidism and ophthalmopathy.

Material: peripheral blood mononuclear cells (PBMCs), obtained at new diagnosis, from a patient treated with antithyroid drugs. The receptors stem from a woman under 30 with Graves disease.

This clonotype was seen ten or more times. J is TRBJ2-1 and V is TRBV20-1; no clear D gene. Germline V gene lookup returns CDR1 DFQATT and CDR2 SNEGSKA (reference sequence). V shed 3 bases and J shed 5 bases, with 11 bases lying between them. The CDR3 is 13 amino acids. In DNA, the CDR3 is TGCAGTGCTAGGCCAACCACTAACAATGAGCAGTTCTTC. This gives the protein CSARPTTNNEQFF.

This clonotype appeared many times. The V and J genes are TRBV5-1 and TRBJ2-7, with 9 nucleotides matching TRBD1. Looked up from germline, CDR1 is SGHRS and CDR2 is YFSETQ. There are 15 residues in the CDR3. The V gene end was trimmed by 3 bases and the J gene end by 3 bases; junction bases not matched to a gene: 7. CDR3 DNA sequence: TGCGCCAGCAGCTGGGGGGACAGGGAACTCTACGAGCAGTACTTC. Translated, it gives CASSWGDRELYEQYF.

This clonotype was observed at least ten times. The chain joins TRBV12-3 or TRBV12-4 to TRBJ2-5, with 8 bases aligning to TRBD2. J gave up 5 bases and V 3 bases, and 14 bases lay outside the gene matches. The CDR3 is 17 amino acids. In DNA, the CDR3 is TGTGCCAGCAGTTTGCAGGGGTCCAGCGGGAGAGGGGAGACCCAGTACTTC. Protein sequence: CASSLQGSSGRGETQYF.

The sample holds many counts of this clonotype. The V gene is TRBV18, the J gene TRBJ1-4, with a possible D match to TRBD1 (6 bases). This CDR3 is 14 amino acids long. Germline CDR1 and CDR2: KGHSH and LQKENI. Trimming cost V 3 bases and J 6 bases, with 11 bases left between them. DNA for the CDR3: TGTGCCAGCTCACCCGGACAGATGTATGAAAAACTGTTTTTT. Translated, it gives CASSPGQMYEKLFF. The complete variable domain, with remaining parts taken from reference TRBV18 and TRBJ1-4, reads NAGVMQNPRHLVRRRGQEARLRCSPMKGHSHVYWYRQLPEEGLKFMVYLQKENIIDESGMPKERFSAEFPKEGPSILRIQQVVRGDSAAYFCASSPGQMYEKLFFGSGTQLSVL.

This clonotype has at least ten counts. The rearrangement joins TRBV6-2 or TRBV6-3 to TRBJ2-1; possible D gene TRBD1, 5 bases. Per germline, CDR1 MNHEY and CDR2 SVGEGT. Trimming took 2 bases from V and 8 from J, leaving 16 bases between them. CDR3 length: 15 residues. The CDR3 protein is CASSYGARARDEQFF. DNA of the CDR3: TGTGCCAGCAGTTACGGGGCCAGGGCTAGGGATGAGCAGTTCTTC.